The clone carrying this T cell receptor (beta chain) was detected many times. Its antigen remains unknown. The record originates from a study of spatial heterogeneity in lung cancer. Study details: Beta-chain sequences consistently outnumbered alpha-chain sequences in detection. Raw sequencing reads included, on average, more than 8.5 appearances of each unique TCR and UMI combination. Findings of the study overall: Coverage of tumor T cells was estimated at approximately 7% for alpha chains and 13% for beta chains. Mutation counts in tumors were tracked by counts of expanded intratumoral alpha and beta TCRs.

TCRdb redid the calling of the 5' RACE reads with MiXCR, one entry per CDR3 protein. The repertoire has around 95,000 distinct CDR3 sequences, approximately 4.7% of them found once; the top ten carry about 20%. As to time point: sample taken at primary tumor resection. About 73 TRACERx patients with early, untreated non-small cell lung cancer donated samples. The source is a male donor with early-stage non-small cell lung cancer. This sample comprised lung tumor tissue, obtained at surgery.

The CDR3 protein is CASSFSEVVVPRGTEAFF. CDR3 nucleotides: TGTGCCAGCAGTTTTTCGGAGGTGGTAGTTCCCCGCGGGACTGAAGCTTTCTTT. This chain uses TRBV6-6 with TRBJ1-1, with no clear D. This CDR3 has 18 residues. Looked up from germline, CDR1 is MNHNY and CDR2 is SVGAGI (reference sequence). Trimming removed 4 bases from V and 5 bases from J, with 26 bases in between.